The present T cell receptor (beta chain) was sequenced within a study of blood T cell repertoires in COVID-19. In the study's own analysis: Quantification of nucleated cells was approximated via reference gene primer amplification. Clones were read by immunoSEQ multiplex PCR, and TCRdb kept only the in-frame ones, dropping some. V, J and clone size are those of that table, while D and trimming were read from the DNA. The sample consists of about 300,000 clones, around 90% of them appearing once. Germline V gene sequence: CDR1 LNHDA, CDR2 SQIVND (reference sequence). Trimming cost V 6 bases and J 3 bases, with 12 bases left between them. This CDR3 region has 14 residues.

The gene calls are TRBV19 and TRBJ1-3, with a weak D call TRBD1 (5 bases). The TCR comes from a woman aged 45-65 years with COVID-19, enrolled during active disease. The source material was peripheral blood. CDR3 sequence reads: CASSRAAGGNTIYF. The DNA for the CDR3 is TGTGCCAGTAGCAGGGCCGCTGGTGGAAACACCATATATTTT.